In this sample, the clone carrying this T cell receptor beta chain turned up a few times. The data were taken from a study of early T cells in non-severe SARS-CoV-2 infection. TCRdb reprocessed the 5' RACE reads with MiXCR, giving one entry per CDR3 protein. This sample has around 76,000 distinct CDR3 sequences, with 14% found just once. V was trimmed by 3 bases and J by 6 bases, leaving 12 bases between them. The CDR3 spans 14 residues. Per the germline V gene, CDR1 is SGHRS and CDR2 is YFSETQ. Sequencing used whole blood, obtained at baseline. This sequence joins TRBV5-1 and TRBJ2-2; D is perhaps TRBD1 or TRBD2 (5 bases each). The clonotype comes from an adult who was a healthcare worker with PCR-confirmed SARS-CoV-2 infection or an uninfected control (not recorded which). DNA of the CDR3: TGCGCCAGCAGCTCGATTCCGGGGCCCGGGGAGCTGTTTTTT. This codes for CASSSIPGPGELFF.